The 30 T cell receptor beta chains listed next were all sequenced from one sample in a study of T-cell memory formation after mild COVID-19. TCRdb re-called the 5' RACE reads through MiXCR, storing one row per CDR3 protein. The table includes 90,000 to 120,000 distinct CDR3 sequences, approximately 15% detected once. The specimen was PBMCs or a T cell subset sorted from them (not recorded which). The source of these receptors is a man between 18 and 35 years old who had mild COVID-19 (a few samples of this study predate the infection). Cell type and time point are not known.

The chain joins TRBV6-5 to TRBJ1-1, with no clear D. The CDR3 is made up of 13 amino acids. Trimming removed 7 bases from V and 4 bases from J, with 13 bases in between. Germline CDR1 is MNHEY and CDR2 is SVGAGI. The CDR3: CASMGAATTEAFF. CDR3 bases: TGTGCCAGCATGGGAGCGGCGACCACTGAAGCTTTCTTT.

This chain uses TRBV7-3 with TRBJ2-3; the match to TRBD2 covers 8 bases. The germline CDR1 and CDR2 sequences are SGHTA and FQGTGA. V lost 7 bases, J lost 2 bases, and 11 bases stayed unmatched. CDR3 length: 16 amino acids. This CDR3 is CASTGSGGLSTDTQYF. As DNA, the CDR3 is TGTGCCAGCACGGGGAGCGGGGGCCTATCCACAGATACGCAGTATTTT.

This clonotype appeared a few times. V and J are TRBV6-5 and TRBJ1-5; D call uncertain. The V gene lost 7 bases and the J gene lost 4 bases, with 20 bases spanning the gap. Germline loops: CDR1 MNHEY, CDR2 SVGAGI. The CDR3 sequence is 16 residues long. CDR3 sequence reads: CASTVGYPVGNQPQHF. Here the CDR3 DNA reads TGTGCCAGCACCGTAGGGTACCCGGTGGGTAATCAGCCCCAGCATTTT.

The rearrangement joins TRBV20-1 to TRBJ1-2; possibly TRBD1 for D (5 bases). V lost 3 bases and J 3 bases, leaving 23 bases between the germline ends. The CDR3 covers 17 residues. From germline, CDR1 is DFQATT and CDR2 SNEGSKA (reference sequence). The CDR3 protein is CSASAPRRRGRDYGYTF. Written as DNA, the CDR3 is TGCAGTGCTAGCGCTCCGAGGAGGAGGGGCCGTGACTATGGCTACACCTTC.

This sequence joins TRBV11-2 and TRBJ2-5, with 7 bases fitting TRBD2. The germline V gene has CDR1 SGHAT and CDR2 FQNNGV. The CDR3 loop spans 15 amino acids. The junction had 10 bases not matched to a gene; V was cut back by 5 bases and J by 4 bases. The CDR3 reads CASSPRLGLGETQYF. The CDR3 DNA reads as TGTGCCAGCAGCCCGAGACTAGGACTAGGAGAGACCCAGTACTTC.

This clonotype was observed a handful of times. The chain couples TRBV11-2 to TRBJ2-5; TRBD1 might be the D (6 bases). The CDR3 contains 18 residues. Germline lookup yields CDR1 SGHAT and CDR2 FQNNGV. The V end was cut by 0 bases, the J end by 5 bases, with 22 bases between. CDR3 nucleotide sequence: TGTGCCAGCAGCTTAGATCGGGCTGGGGGCGGATCGGTCGAGACCCAGTACTTC. It translates to CASSLDRAGGGSVETQYF.

This clonotype was observed at least ten times. V gene TRBV12-3 or TRBV12-4 combines with J gene TRBJ1-6; D is ambiguous. V lost 2 bases, J lost 9 bases, and 8 bases lay in between. This CDR3 is 13 amino acids long. CDR3 coding DNA: TGTGCCAGCAGTTTAAGCGGAATTTCACCCCTCCACTTT. Protein: CASSLSGISPLHF.

DNA of the CDR3: TGTGCCAGCAGTTACTCGAGCGTTTCCCAGGAGCTGTTTTTT. This gives the protein CASSYSSVSQELFF. The chain recombines TRBV6-2 or TRBV6-3 with TRBJ2-2; D call uncertain. This CDR3 comprises 14 residues. Deletions cut 0 bases from V and 10 bases from J, with 12 bases between. CDR1 and CDR2 (germline): MNHEY, SVGEGT.

There are a few counts of this clonotype. The chain recombines TRBV7-3 with TRBJ2-1; 7 positions match TRBD2. The V gene's germline CDR1 is SGHTA and CDR2 FQGTGA. The junction had 10 bases not matched to a gene; V was cut back by 5 bases and J by 3 bases. The CDR3 length is 16 residues. The CDR3 DNA is TGTGCCAGCAGCCCGTCCGGGGGGACGCTCTACAATGAGCAGTTCTTC. This translates into CASSPSGGTLYNEQFF.

This clonotype was found a few times. The genes are TRBV7-9 and TRBJ1-4; possibly TRBD1 for D (6 bases). The CDR3 is made up of 13 amino acids. V gave up 3 bases and J gave up 6 bases, with 8 bases separating them. The V gene's germline CDR1 is SEHNR and CDR2 FQNEAQ (reference sequence). The CDR3 DNA reads as TGTGCCAGCAGCTTCGGGACACATGAAAAACTGTTTTTT. Translating gives CASSFGTHEKLFF.

The gene calls are TRBV18 and TRBJ2-7; 8 nucleotides line up with TRBD1. Germline V gives CDR1 KGHSH, CDR2 LQKENI. V was pared by 6 bases and J by 2 bases, with 6 bases of the junction left unmatched. The CDR3 length is 14 residues. The chain's CDR3 is CASSPTGDPYEQYV. The CDR3 region has the DNA TGTGCCAGCTCTCCGACAGGGGACCCCTACGAGCAGTACGTC.

The J gene is TRBJ1-5, the V gene TRBV12-3 or TRBV12-4; D not resolved. Trimming cost V 3 bases and J 3 bases, with 12 bases left between them. This CDR3 spans 15 amino acids. The DNA for the CDR3 is TGTGCCAGCAGTTTCCTGGTCGGGAACAATCAGCCCCAGCATTTT. It is translated as CASSFLVGNNQPQHF.

This clonotype appeared many times. The chain couples TRBV7-6 to TRBJ1-1, with D possibly matching TRBD1 (6 bases). CDR3 length: 16 amino acids. Per the germline V gene, CDR1 is SGHVS and CDR2 is FNYEAQ. Deletions cut 3 bases from V and 2 bases from J, with 16 bases between. CDR3 DNA sequence: TGTGCCAGCAGCTTGATACAGGGAAGGGAAAACACTGAAGCTTTCTTT. This sequence encodes CASSLIQGRENTEAFF.

This clonotype occurred many times. CDR3 region: CASRQEGTDTQYF. The CDR3 DNA reads TGCGCCAGCAGACAGGAGGGAACAGATACGCAGTATTTT. The V and J genes are TRBV4-1 and TRBJ2-3, with D perhaps matching TRBD2 (6 bases). CDR3 length: 13 amino acids. Germline assignment: CDR1 MGHRA and CDR2 YSYEKL. V was pared by 6 bases and J by 3 bases, with 10 bases between.

This clonotype came up many times. The rearrangement uses TRBV9 and TRBJ2-7; TRBD2 agrees at 8 bases. The V gene's germline CDR1 is SGDLS and CDR2 YYNGEE. The CDR3 contains 15 residues. V lost 0 bases, J lost 3 bases, and 5 bases stayed unmatched. CDR3 nucleotide sequence: TGTGCCAGCAGCGTAGAGGCGGGGGGCGTCTACGAGCAGTACTTC. The encoded protein is CASSVEAGGVYEQYF.

The chain joins TRBV20-1 to TRBJ2-7; perhaps TRBD2 as D (5 bases). The V end lost 1 base, the J end lost 2 bases, and 9 bases lay between the germline ends. Germline V gene lookup returns CDR1 DFQATT and CDR2 SNEGSKA (reference sequence). The CDR3 length is 13 residues. The CDR3 DNA follows: TGCAGTGCTAGAGTCGGGATAACCTACGAGCAGTACTTC. It is translated as CSARVGITYEQYF.

The rearrangement uses TRBV4-2 and TRBJ1-2; no reliable D call. The length of the CDR3 is 14 residues. V was shortened by 4 bases and J by 7 bases, with 16 bases between the two germline ends. Germline V CDR1 and CDR2: LGHNA, YNFKEQ. In DNA form, the CDR3 reads TGTGCCAGCAGCCCAGCCCGTACGTCAACTGGCTACACCTTC. Translating it yields CASSPARTSTGYTF.

The sample holds many counts of this clonotype. The rearrangement uses TRBV7-6 and TRBJ1-6; no definite D call. CDR1 SGHVS and CDR2 FNYEAQ come from the germline V gene. The V and J ends lost 5 bases and 6 bases respectively, with 11 bases between them. The CDR3 consists of 14 residues. This CDR3 is CASSLGLINSPLHF. DNA for the CDR3: TGTGCCAGCAGCCTAGGACTGATTAATTCACCCCTCCACTTT.

This clonotype came up a few times. This chain connects TRBV12-3 or TRBV12-4 to TRBJ1-5; a weak D match, TRBD1 (5 bases). CDR3 length: 17 amino acids. The V end was cut by 5 bases, the J end by 0 bases, with 17 bases between. The CDR3 loop is CASSPYGRDYSNQPQHF. The CDR3 bases are TGTGCCAGCAGTCCGTATGGCAGGGACTATAGCAATCAGCCCCAGCATTTT.

The chain carries TRBV15 and TRBJ1-2; a possible D gene is TRBD1 (6 bases). Germline V gene data show CDR1 as LNHNV and CDR2 as YYDKDF (reference sequence). Trimming removed 8 bases at V and 1 base at J, with 14 bases between. There are 14 residues in the CDR3. The CDR3 here is CATGRTGRNYGYTF. The CDR3 coding sequence is TGTGCCACCGGAAGAACAGGGCGTAACTATGGCTACACCTTC.

The chain carries TRBV6-6 and TRBJ2-7; TRBD2 is a possible D gene (6 bases). The CDR3 has 14 amino acids. The germline V gene encodes CDR1 MNHNY and CDR2 SVGAGI (reference sequence). Trimming stripped 5 bases from V and 0 bases from J, with 11 bases between. The CDR3 reads CASSTRESSYEQYV. The DNA of the CDR3 is TGTGCCAGCAGTACCCGGGAGTCCTCCTACGAGCAGTACGTC.

This clonotype was seen only a few times. V gene TRBV27 combines with J gene TRBJ1-1; D unclear. CDR1 MNHEY and CDR2 SMNVEV come from the germline V gene (reference sequence). V shed 1 base and J shed 6 bases, with 12 bases lying between them. This CDR3 has 14 residues. Written as DNA, the CDR3 is TGTGCCAGCAGTTTATATGTGGAGGGAGCTGAAGCTTTCTTT. This sequence encodes CASSLYVEGAEAFF.

This clonotype is categorized as medium-sized. The chain combines TRBV12-3 or TRBV12-4 with TRBJ1-2; D is uncertain. This CDR3 is 13 amino acids long. V dropped 3 bases and J dropped 8 bases, with 13 bases sitting between them. The CDR3 loop reads CASSFNSLRGYTF. For the CDR3, the DNA is TGTGCCAGCAGTTTTAACAGCTTGAGGGGCTACACCTTC.

This clonotype occurred many times. V usage is TRBV6-5 and J usage is TRBJ2-7; D is possibly TRBD1 (6 bases). The germline V gene has CDR1 MNHEY and CDR2 SVGAGI. Deletions cut 5 bases from V and 0 bases from J, with 14 bases between. The CDR3 is 15 residues long. CDR3 residues: CASSPDRTNSYEQYV. In DNA form, the CDR3 reads TGTGCCAGCAGTCCCGACAGGACGAACTCCTACGAGCAGTACGTC.

The chain combines TRBV9 with TRBJ2-5, with D possibly matching TRBD2 (6 bases). In germline, CDR1 is SGDLS, CDR2 YYNGEE. The CDR3 contains 14 residues. V lost 4 bases to trimming and J lost 4 bases, with 14 bases between them. CDR3 sequence: CASSPRGTGETQYF. CDR3 coding DNA: TGTGCCAGCAGCCCCCGTGGGACTGGAGAGACCCAGTACTTC.

At least ten counts were recorded for this clonotype. The chain combines TRBV7-8 with TRBJ2-1; 7 positions match TRBD1. Germline trimming cut 3 bases from V and 5 bases from J; bases unmatched to any gene: 7. The germline V gene encodes CDR1 SGHVS and CDR2 FQNEAQ. There are 15 residues in the CDR3. CDR3 sequence (DNA): TGTGCCAGCAGCTTGACCGGGACAGATGACAATGAGCAGTTCTTC. Protein sequence: CASSLTGTDDNEQFF.

This chain joins TRBV3-1 and TRBJ2-7, with D maybe TRBD1 (6 bases). V lost 2 bases and J 3 bases, leaving 14 bases between the germline ends. The CDR3 spans 15 residues. CDR1 is LGHDT, CDR2 YNNKEL, per germline (reference sequence). The CDR3 loop reads CASSQPQGKSYEQYF. Written as DNA, the CDR3 is TGTGCCAGCAGCCAACCCCAGGGGAAAAGCTACGAGCAGTACTTC.

A few counts support this clonotype. V and J are TRBV24-1 and TRBJ2-3, with TRBD1 matching over 10 bases. The CDR3 has 16 amino acids. CDR1 KGHDR and CDR2 SFDVKD come from the germline V gene. Trimming at V came to 2 bases and at J to 4 bases, leaving 5 bases not matched to a gene. CDR3 sequence (DNA): TGTGCCACCAGTGATTCCGGGACAGGGGTCGCAGATACGCAGTATTTT. Translated: CATSDSGTGVADTQYF.

This clonotype was seen repeatedly, ten times or more. CDR3 residues: CASILGPRETQYF. CDR3 nucleotide sequence: TGTGCCAGCATTCTCGGCCCCCGGGAGACCCAGTACTTC. This chain connects TRBV7-9 to TRBJ2-5; D is unresolved. The germline gives CDR1 SEHNR, CDR2 FQNEAQ (reference sequence). V was clipped by 7 bases and J by 5 bases, with 14 bases between them. The CDR3 has 13 amino acids.

This clonotype was counted between two and nine times. The chain uses TRBV5-1 and TRBJ1-5; 7 bases fit TRBD1. V shed 0 bases, J shed 6 bases, and the junction held 6 bases outside the gene matches. CDR3 size: 15 residues. Germline V lookup: CDR1 SGHRS, CDR2 YFSETQ. The CDR3 region is CASSLAGGLGQPQHF. CDR3 DNA: TGCGCCAGCAGCTTGGCAGGGGGTTTGGGTCAGCCCCAGCATTTT.